These 10 T cell receptor beta chains share one sample of origin, sequenced in a study of OX40 agonist ivuxolimab in advanced cancers. Repertoires were generated with immunoSEQ multiplex PCR, while TCRdb's copy carries only in-frame clones and drops some. Among fewer than 85,000 clones listed, 91% were seen once. The source material was CD4+ or CD8+ T cells sorted from blood, sampled in a trial of the OX40 agonist ivuxolimab. The receptors come from an adult with an advanced solid tumor such as melanoma, head and neck, liver or kidney cancer.

V is TRBV15 and J is TRBJ2-6; a possible D gene is TRBD1 (6 bases). The V end lost 3 bases, the J end lost 0 bases, and 6 bases lay between the germline ends. This CDR3 is built from 15 residues. The germline V gene has CDR1 LNHNV and CDR2 YYDKDF (reference sequence). CDR3 residues: CATSSRGSGANVLTF. CDR3 nucleotides: TGTGCCACCAGCAGCAGGGGCTCTGGGGCCAACGTCCTGACTTTC.

V and J are TRBV6-1 and TRBJ1-2, with 7 bases aligning to TRBD1. CDR3 length: 11 amino acids. Germline V gene data show CDR1 as MNHNS and CDR2 as SASEGT. Unmatched junction bases numbered 1, after V lost 6 bases and J lost 6 bases. In DNA, the CDR3 is TGTGCCAGCAGACAGGGGAATGGCTACACCTTC. Translated: CASRQGNGYTF.

V and J are TRBV6-5 and TRBJ1-1; D unresolved. V dropped 5 bases and J dropped 1 base, with 11 bases sitting between them. Looked up from germline, CDR1 is MNHEY and CDR2 is SVGAGI. The CDR3 extends over 14 amino acids. CDR3 bases: TGTGCCAGCAGTCTTAGTGAGTCGAACACTGAAGCTTTCTTT. Protein: CASSLSESNTEAFF.

V is TRBV2 and J is TRBJ1-6; 12 bases are a match to TRBD1. CDR3 length equals 17 residues. J was trimmed by 9 bases and V by 4 bases; bases with no gene match: 10. From germline, CDR1 is SNHLY and CDR2 FYNNEI. CDR3 protein: CASSVLGTGGLGSPLHF. CDR3 bases: TGTGCCAGCAGTGTATTGGGGACAGGGGGCTTGGGTTCACCCCTCCACTTT.

The chain combines TRBV28 with TRBJ1-2, with D perhaps TRBD1 (6 bases). Germline V gives CDR1 MDHEN, CDR2 SYDVKM. The CDR3 runs to 15 residues. The germline V and J ends were trimmed by 6 bases and 3 bases, with 17 bases remaining between them. In DNA, the CDR3 is TGTGCCAGCAGATTCACAGGGAGTCGGGACTATGGCTACACCTTC. Protein: CASRFTGSRDYGYTF.

This chain connects TRBV21-1 to TRBJ2-3. TRBV21-1 is a pseudogene locus. The CDR3 sequence is 13 residues long. The CDR3 coding sequence is TGTGCCAGCAACGGGGCAGGAGGAGATACGCAGTATTTT. Protein: CASNGAGGDTQYF.

This clone appeared a few times. The rearrangement links TRBV28 to TRBJ1-5, with no clear D. V lost 5 bases and J lost 4, with 18 bases in between. The CDR3 length is 16 residues. Germline lookup yields CDR1 MDHEN and CDR2 SYDVKM. The CDR3 DNA reads as TGTGCCAGCAGTCCATCAGGTACCACCACGAATCAGCCCCAGCATTTT. Amino acids: CASSPSGTTTNQPQHF. Full variable domain (rest looked up from reference TRBV28 and TRBJ1-5): DVKVTQSSRYLVKRTGEKVFLECVQDMDHENMFWYRQDPGLGLRLIYFSYDVKMKEKGDIPEGYSVSREKKERFSLILESASTNQTSMYLCASSPSGTTTNQPQHFGDGTRLSIL.

This sequence joins TRBV30 and TRBJ2-1, with 7 bases aligning to TRBD1. The junction had 5 bases not matched to a gene; V was cut back by 0 bases and J by 3 bases. Germline V gene data show CDR1 as GTSNPN and CDR2 as SVGIG (reference sequence). The CDR3 has 15 residues. CDR3 sequence (DNA): TGTGCCTGGAGTGTACATTCAGGGGGCTACAATGAGCAGTTCTTC. Encoded protein: CAWSVHSGGYNEQFF.

This clone was seen more than once but under ten times. Other DNA sequences of this sample code for an identical CDR3. The chain combines TRBV11-3 with TRBJ2-7; tentatively, D is TRBD2 (6 bases). V lost 1 base and J 5 bases, leaving 12 bases between the germline ends. Germline CDR1 and CDR2: SGHNT and YENEEA. The CDR3 is 14 amino acids. This chain's CDR3 is CASSLVAGSHEQYF. In DNA, the CDR3 is TGTGCCAGCAGCTTAGTCGCGGGATCCCACGAGCAGTACTTC. The full variable domain, completed using reference TRBV11-3 and TRBJ2-7, is EAGVVQSPRYKIIEKKQPVAFWCNPISGHNTLYWYLQNLGQGPELLIRYENEEAVDDSQLPKDRFSAERLKGVDSTLKIQPAELGDSAVYLCASSLVAGSHEQYFGPGTRLTVT.

The chain joins TRBV10-3 to TRBJ2-5; TRBD2 agrees at 7 bases. The CDR3 is 13 amino acids. From germline, CDR1 is ENHRY and CDR2 SYGVKD. V lost 10 bases and J lost 4; bases outside the gene matches: 9. The CDR3 DNA reads as TGTGCCACAACGGGGCTAGCGGCAGAGACCCAGTACTTC. The encoded protein is CATTGLAAETQYF.